Shown below are 11 T cell receptor beta chains from a single sample sequenced in a study of T-cell memory formation after mild COVID-19 (dated by TCRdb to the early 2020s). The library was prepared using 5' RACE. The sequencing machine was an Illumina NovaSeq 6000. TCRdb ran its own pipeline on the public reads, namely fastp trimming at Q25 and MiXCR clone calling, and kept in-frame beta chains. Entries that share a CDR3 protein sequence are merged under the most common genes and DNA. This sample has 500,000 to 600,000 distinct CDR3 sequences in its table, and about 20% of those were observed once. 12% of the sample goes to the ten largest clones. The specimen was PBMCs or a T cell subset sorted from them (not recorded which). The receptor source for this set is an adult woman who had mild COVID-19 (a few samples of this study predate the infection). The sample titles of this study are shuffled in the database, so cell type and time point are left out; the donor was told from shared clones.

This rearrangement joins TRBV7-9 to TRBJ2-5; D is ambiguous. V shed 0 bases and J shed 4 bases, with 12 bases lying between them. In germline, CDR1 is SEHNR, CDR2 FQNEAQ (reference sequence). This CDR3 region has 15 residues. Here the CDR3 reads CASSLASSSGETQYF. The CDR3 DNA sequence: TGTGCCAGCAGCTTAGCGTCGAGTAGTGGAGAGACCCAGTACTTC.

This clonotype has a handful of counts. The chain joins TRBV6-4 to TRBJ2-2; D is perhaps TRBD2 (5 bases). Per germline, CDR1 MRHNA and CDR2 SNTAGT. CDR3 length: 13 residues. V lost 4 bases, J lost 5 bases, and 8 bases lay in between. The CDR3 here is CASSVGETGELFF. CDR3 sequence (DNA): TGTGCCAGCAGTGTGGGAGAAACCGGGGAGCTGTTTTTT.

This clonotype occurred many times. The V and J genes are TRBV24-1 and TRBJ2-5; D is ambiguous. There are 15 residues in the CDR3. V was cut by 1 base and J by 0 bases, with 8 bases left in between. Germline CDR1 KGHDR, CDR2 SFDVKD. CDR3 DNA: TGTGCCACCAGTGATTTAAAGGGAAACCAAGAGACCCAGTACTTC. Translated, it gives CATSDLKGNQETQYF.

The chain uses TRBV20-1 and TRBJ1-1; 8 bases line up with TRBD1. The trim removed 2 bases at V and 1 base at J, leaving 6 bases unmatched. Germline V CDR1 and CDR2: DFQATT, SNEGSKA (reference sequence). The CDR3 is made up of 15 amino acids. The CDR3: CSARLRTGKNTEAFF. In DNA, the CDR3 is TGCAGTGCTAGACTCCGGACAGGGAAGAACACTGAAGCTTTCTTT.

This clonotype was counted a few times. This chain uses TRBV7-9 with TRBJ2-7; tentatively, D is TRBD1 or TRBD2 (5 bases each). There are 14 residues in the CDR3. The V gene lost 3 bases and the J gene lost 5 bases, with 14 bases spanning the gap. CDR1 is SEHNR and CDR2 is FQNEAQ in the germline V gene (reference sequence). Here the CDR3 reads CASSLGEVRNEQYF. CDR3 nucleotide sequence: TGTGCCAGCAGCTTGGGGGAAGTAAGAAACGAGCAGTACTTC.

This chain connects TRBV24-1 to TRBJ2-3; D is possibly TRBD1 (5 bases). Germline CDR1 and CDR2: KGHDR and SFDVKD. CDR3 length: 17 residues. V was clipped by 3 bases and J by 5 bases, with 20 bases between them. CDR3 nucleotides: TGTGCCACCAGTGATCCTGCGGCAACCCAGCAGGGAGATACGCAGTATTTT. It encodes CATSDPAATQQGDTQYF.

V usage is TRBV7-8 and J usage is TRBJ1-2; D is unclear. Looked up from germline, CDR1 is SGHVS and CDR2 is FQNEAQ. CDR3 size: 13 residues. V was clipped by 1 base and J by 6 bases, with 9 bases between them. CDR3 nucleotide sequence: TGTGCCAGCAGCTTAGTTACGGACCATGGCTACACCTTC. This sequence encodes CASSLVTDHGYTF.

This clonotype was detected only a few times. The CDR3 bases are TGCAGCGTTGATTCCAGCGAGGTTATAGATACGCAGTATTTT. Its translation is CSVDSSEVIDTQYF. The chain joins TRBV29-1 to TRBJ2-3; D gene unclear. The CDR3 runs to 14 residues. V was pared by 3 bases and J by 5 bases, with 15 bases between. From germline, CDR1 is SQVTM and CDR2 ANQGSEA.

This clonotype was found many times. The V and J genes are TRBV5-6 and TRBJ2-2, with TRBD2 identical over 9 bases. The CDR3 is 16 residues long. Germline lookup yields CDR1 SGHDT and CDR2 YYEEEE. Unmatched junction bases numbered 11, after V lost 4 bases and J lost 7 bases. The CDR3 coding sequence is TGTGCCAGCAGCGTGATCGCGGGGGGGCCTGGCGGGGAGCTGTTTTTT. It is translated as CASSVIAGGPGGELFF.

Only a few counts were recorded for this clonotype. The V call is TRBV30, the J call TRBJ1-6, with D perhaps TRBD1 (5 bases). The CDR3 length is 20 residues. Trimming removed 2 bases at V and 0 bases at J, with 23 bases between. Germline CDR1 is GTSNPN and CDR2 is SVGIG (reference sequence). The CDR3 region is CAWSQGKQNAVFSYNSPLHF. The CDR3 DNA reads as TGTGCCTGGAGTCAGGGAAAACAGAACGCCGTTTTCTCCTATAATTCACCCCTCCACTTT.

The V and J genes are TRBV15 and TRBJ2-3; tentative D call: TRBD2 (5 bases). The CDR3 runs 11 residues. Germline-derived CDR1 and CDR2 are LNHNV and YYDKDF (reference sequence). V dropped 6 bases and J dropped 4 bases, with 5 bases sitting between them. The CDR3 DNA is TGTGCCACCAGGGACTCAGATACGCAGTATTTT. It encodes CATRDSDTQYF.